Each of the 15 T cell receptor beta chains below was sequenced from the same sample in a study of CD8 T cells in ankylosing spondylitis. In TCRdb, the 5' RACE reads were re-called with MiXCR into one record per CDR3 protein. The data show more than 400,000 distinct CDR3 sequences, with less than 6% seen just once and approximately 3.5% held by the top ten. What these receptors recognize is not known. Study observations and caveats: Several highly homologous variants made up a TCR beta motif, and this motif appeared characteristic of ankylosing spondylitis blood.

Sequenced sample: blood, either unsorted or a sorted T cell fraction (not recorded which). The origin of the receptors is a male donor with ankylosing spondylitis.

The sample holds many counts of this clonotype. This sequence joins TRBV11-1 and TRBJ1-1; unclear D gene. Trimming stripped 5 bases from V and 0 bases from J, with 7 bases between. There are 13 residues in the CDR3. Germline values: CDR1 SGHAT, CDR2 FQDESV (reference sequence). CDR3 sequence reads: CASSQTLNTEAFF. The DNA for the CDR3 is TGTGCCAGCAGCCAAACCCTGAACACTGAAGCTTTCTTT. Full variable domain (outside the CDR3, taken from reference TRBV11-1 and TRBJ1-1): EAEVAQSPRYKITEKSQAVAFWCDPISGHATLYWYRQILGQGPELLVQFQDESVVDDSQLPKDRFSAERLKGVDSTLKIQPAELGDSAMYLCASSQTLNTEAFFGQGTRLTVV.

This clonotype was detected ten times or more. The J gene is TRBJ2-2, the V gene TRBV20-1, with D perhaps given as TRBD1 or TRBD2 (9 bases each). Germline assignment: CDR1 DFQATT and CDR2 SNEGSKA (reference sequence). This CDR3 comprises 16 residues. Trimming pared 7 bases from V and 4 bases from J, leaving 22 bases between. In DNA, the CDR3 is TGCAGTGTCCCTAGCGGGACAGGGTCCCCCACCGGGGAGCTGTTTTTT. Translated, it gives CSVPSGTGSPTGELFF.

The gene calls are TRBV4-1 and TRBJ2-7, with 8 nucleotides matching TRBD2. V lost 3 bases to trimming and J lost 2 bases; unmatched junction nucleotides: 3. This CDR3 has 14 amino acids. CDR1 and CDR2 from the germline V gene are MGHRA and YSYEKL. The CDR3 here is CASSHRGGTYEQYF. The CDR3 coding sequence is TGCGCCAGCAGCCACCGGGGGGGGACCTACGAGCAGTACTTC.

This clonotype was picked up many times. The chain is built from TRBV7-9 and TRBJ2-3, with 11 positions matching TRBD2. Germline V gene data show CDR1 as SEHNR and CDR2 as FQNEAQ (reference sequence). The CDR3 is made up of 15 amino acids. V gave up 7 bases and J gave up 1 base; unmatched junction bases: 4. The CDR3 DNA follows: TGTGCCAGCATCCAGGGACTAGCGGGCACAGATACGCAGTATTTT. It is translated as CASIQGLAGTDTQYF.

This clonotype was detected ten times or more. The genes are TRBV4-1 and TRBJ2-7, with TRBD2 as a possible D gene (6 bases). V was pared by 4 bases and J by 3 bases, with 28 bases between. The CDR3 totals 19 residues. From germline, CDR1 is MGHRA and CDR2 YSYEKL. The CDR3 DNA sequence: TGCGCCAGCAGCCCTGTATGGGGCAGGAGTTCGGGACTTTACTACGAGCAGTACTTC. It translates to CASSPVWGRSSGLYYEQYF.

This clonotype was detected many times. V gene TRBV7-2 combines with J gene TRBJ2-7; no definite D call. The CDR3 is 15 amino acids. Germline CDR1 and CDR2: SGHTA and FQGNSA. V was cut by 4 bases and J by 2 bases, with 15 bases left in between. Written as DNA, the CDR3 is TGTGCCAGCAGCTCCCCTGACTCCTACACCTACGAGCAGTACTTC. Its protein product is CASSSPDSYTYEQYF.

The chain links TRBV5-1 to TRBJ2-1, with 15 bases identical to TRBD2. The trim removed 3 bases at V and 8 bases at J, leaving 9 bases unmatched. Looked up from germline, CDR1 is SGHRS and CDR2 is YFSETQ. The length of the CDR3 is 17 residues. The CDR3 coding sequence is TGCGCCAGCAGCTCCGGACTAGCGGGAGGGCCGTGGGATGAGCAGTTCTTC. It encodes CASSSGLAGGPWDEQFF.

The chain couples TRBV7-2 to TRBJ2-6; D not resolved. Germline V CDR1 and CDR2: SGHTA, FQGNSA. The V end was cut by 1 base, the J end by 1 base, with 11 bases between. This CDR3 region has 17 residues. The chain's CDR3 is CASSLVARWSGANVLTF. CDR3 in DNA: TGTGCCAGCAGCTTAGTCGCCCGGTGGTCTGGGGCCAACGTCCTGACTTTC.

This clonotype showed up many times. V gene TRBV19 combines with J gene TRBJ2-4; no definite D call. Germline CDR1 is LNHDA and CDR2 is SQIVND (reference sequence). The CDR3 has 15 residues. V was clipped by 6 bases and J by 1 base, with 13 bases between them. The CDR3 DNA follows: TGTGCCAGTAGCTCGGTACTTGGGGCCAAAAACATTCAGTACTTC. This encodes CASSSVLGAKNIQYF.

This clonotype was counted ten times or more. V is TRBV20-1 and J is TRBJ2-1; D unclear. CDR1 is DFQATT and CDR2 is SNEGSKA in the germline V gene (reference sequence). The ends were cut back, 1 base at V and 4 bases at J, with 11 bases in the middle. The CDR3 runs 14 residues. The CDR3 spells CSARGTNLYNEQFF. DNA of the CDR3: TGCAGTGCTAGAGGTACTAACCTTTACAATGAGCAGTTCTTC.

The sample holds many counts of this clonotype. The chain joins TRBV6-6 to TRBJ1-1; tentative D call: TRBD1 (5 bases). Germline assignment: CDR1 MNHNY and CDR2 SVGAGI (reference sequence). The germline V and J ends were trimmed by 6 bases and 5 bases, with 10 bases remaining between them. The length of the CDR3 is 12 residues. The CDR3 DNA is TGTGCCAGCAGGGTACAGGCTACTGAAGCTTTCTTT. Its translation: CASRVQATEAFF.

This clonotype was detected only a few times. The V call is TRBV12-3 or TRBV12-4, the J call TRBJ2-3; possibly TRBD1 or TRBD2 for D (6 bases each). V gave up 5 bases and J gave up 3 bases, with 21 bases separating them. This CDR3 has 17 amino acids. CDR3 sequence: CASSGRGTGDRTDTQYF. DNA for the CDR3: TGTGCCAGCAGTGGCAGGGGCACGGGAGATCGGACAGATACGCAGTATTTT.

This clonotype was found many times. The rearrangement joins TRBV28 to TRBJ2-1; a weak D match, TRBD2 (5 bases). V lost 5 bases and J 0 bases, leaving 14 bases between the germline ends. The CDR3 spans 16 residues. Looked up from germline, CDR1 is MDHEN and CDR2 is SYDVKM. The DNA of the CDR3 is TGTGCCAGCAGTGACTCGGAGGAGAGCTCCTACAATGAGCAGTTCTTC. Translated, it gives CASSDSEESSYNEQFF.

This clonotype was detected many times. V is TRBV20-1 and J is TRBJ2-3, with D hard to call. The V gene's germline CDR1 is DFQATT and CDR2 SNEGSKA (reference sequence). V gave up 6 bases and J gave up 0 bases, with 13 bases separating them. The length of the CDR3 is 14 residues. The CDR3 nucleotides are TGCAGTGCCCGTCCGCTAAGAAGCACAGATACGCAGTATTTT. Amino acids: CSARPLRSTDTQYF.

This clonotype was picked up a small number of times. This rearrangement joins TRBV11-2 to TRBJ1-1, with D hard to call. The CDR3 extends over 15 amino acids. Trimming pared 3 bases from V and 5 bases from J, leaving 16 bases between. Germline CDR1 and CDR2: SGHAT and FQNNGV. CDR3 bases: TGTGCCAGCAGCTTGGCAGGTTTCTCGGGGACTGAAGCTTTCTTT. Encoded protein: CASSLAGFSGTEAFF.